The sequence of this T cell receptor beta chain was determined in a study of blood T cell repertoires in COVID-19. In the study overall: There were acute and convalescent COVID-19 samples, and they came from the United States, Italy and Spain. Sample material is recorded as cDNA or gDNA derived from T cells, B-cell-depleted T cells, or PBMCs.

As processed by the authors: Counts of nucleated cells, estimated from reference gene primer amplification, were obtained. Assay used: immunoSEQ multiplex PCR; TCRdb lists only in-frame clones, some missing. Clone size and V and J calls were adopted from that table, with D and trimming inferred from the DNA. Counted here are 80,000 to 100,000 clones, roughly 80% occurring once; the ten biggest clones make up about 4.2%. The junction had 7 bases not matched to a gene; V was cut back by 6 bases and J by 3 bases. Germline V gene sequence: CDR1 MNHEY, CDR2 SVGAGI. The CDR3 covers 14 residues. Sequencing was carried out using peripheral blood. The gene calls are TRBV6-5 and TRBJ2-7; TRBD1 agrees at 8 bases. The clonotype originates from a man aged 55 to 70 with acute or convalescent COVID-19. The CDR3 region has the DNA TGTGCCAGCAGAGGGACAGGATTGTTCTACGAGCAGTACTTC. Protein: CASRGTGLFYEQYF.